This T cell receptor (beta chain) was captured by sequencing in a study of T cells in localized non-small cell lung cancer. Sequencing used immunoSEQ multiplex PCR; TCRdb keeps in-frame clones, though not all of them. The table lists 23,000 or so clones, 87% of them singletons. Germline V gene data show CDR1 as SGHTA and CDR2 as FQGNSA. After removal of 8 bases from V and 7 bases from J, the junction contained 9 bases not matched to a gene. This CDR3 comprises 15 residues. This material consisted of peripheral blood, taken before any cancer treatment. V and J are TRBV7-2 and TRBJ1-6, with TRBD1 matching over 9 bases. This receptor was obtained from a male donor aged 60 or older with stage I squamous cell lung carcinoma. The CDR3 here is CASGTPTGGNSPLHF. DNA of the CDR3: TGTGCCAGCGGAACCCCGACAGGGGGAAATTCACCCCTCCACTTT.